This record looks at one T cell receptor (beta chain) sequence and its context. Its target is not known. The data originate from a study of beta chain features in type 1 diabetes. Study results and limitations: Type 1 diabetes patients had TCRB CDR3s that were shorter (moderately but significantly so) in all four CD4+ subsets. The similarity of naive, central memory and Treg TCRB repertoires appeared greater among patients than among healthy donors.

Every bit of the isolated RNA underwent reverse transcription, so sequencing read expressed TCRB transcripts. Some clones are missing from TCRdb's copy, which holds only in-frame ones; the method was immunoSEQ multiplex PCR. This sample has over 500,000 clones, with 15% to 17% found just once. The sequence was obtained from a young man in good health. Material: naive CD4+ T cells from blood.

The CDR3: CASSGTTEAFF. CDR3 in DNA: TGTGCCAGCAGTGGCACCACTGAAGCTTTCTTT. This sequence joins TRBV6-6 and TRBJ1-1, with D unresolved. V was trimmed by 5 bases and J by 4 bases, leaving 5 bases between them. This CDR3 has 11 amino acids. CDR1 and CDR2 from the germline V gene are MNHNY and SVGAGI (reference sequence).